Below are 6 T cell receptor beta chains sequenced from a single sample in a study of immune cell composition in non-small cell lung cancer. Sequencing was performed with immunoSEQ multiplex PCR; in TCRdb, only in-frame clones are kept and a portion is missing. The top ten clones hold about 11% of a sample with 4,700 or so clones, roughly 70% of them seen once. Sample: lung tumor tissue. The origin of the receptors is a human donor with non-small cell lung cancer.

The chain employs TRBV10-3 and TRBJ2-2; 10 nucleotides match TRBD2. CDR1 and CDR2 from the germline V gene are ENHRY and SYGVKD. The V gene end was trimmed by 2 bases and the J gene end by 3 bases; junction bases not matched to a gene: 3. The CDR3 length is 16 residues. Written as DNA, the CDR3 is TGTGCCATCAGTGAGGGACTAGCGGCTCACACCGGGGAGCTGTTTTTT. It encodes CAISEGLAAHTGELFF.

The V and J genes are TRBV2 and TRBJ1-1, with D uncertain. Germline assignment: CDR1 SNHLY and CDR2 FYNNEI. This CDR3 is 12 amino acids long. The CDR3 here is CVTARVNTEAFF. In DNA, the CDR3 is TGTGTCACAGCGAGGGTGAACACTGAAGCTTTCTTT. The whole variable domain, filled in from reference TRBV2 and TRBJ1-1, reads EPEVTQTPSHQVTQMGQEVILRCVPISNHLYFYWYRQILGQKVEFLVSFYNNEISEKSEIFDDQFSVERPDGSNFTLKIRSTKLEDSAMYFCVTARVNTEAFFGQGTRLTVV.

The chain carries TRBV2 and TRBJ1-2; D gene ambiguous. This CDR3 contains 14 residues. The germline V gene has CDR1 SNHLY and CDR2 FYNNEI. Deletions cut 6 bases from V and 0 bases from J, with 11 bases between. CDR3 sequence (DNA): TGTGCCAGCAGATATATAACTACTAACTATGGCTACACCTTC. It codes for CASRYITTNYGYTF.

The chain recombines TRBV7-3 with TRBJ1-1, with D possibly being TRBD1 (5 bases). The germline V gene has CDR1 SGHTA and CDR2 FQGTGA. The CDR3 has 13 residues. The V and J ends lost 5 bases and 4 bases respectively, with 11 bases between them. The CDR3 coding sequence is TGTGCCAGCAGCCCCCAGGGTGGCACTGAAGCTTTCTTT. Translation gives CASSPQGGTEAFF.

The V and J genes are TRBV4-2 and TRBJ2-5, with 9 bases identical to TRBD2. With 1 base clipped from V and 2 bases from J, the junction kept 23 bases outside the gene matches. Germline CDR1 and CDR2: LGHNA and YNFKEQ. The CDR3 spans 22 residues. DNA of the CDR3: TGTGCCAGCAGCCAAGTCCTCCCGGCTAGCGGGACCGGTGGACTCATACAAGAGACCCAGTACTTC. Protein sequence: CASSQVLPASGTGGLIQETQYF.

This chain links TRBV13 with TRBJ1-6; D ambiguous. Germline V CDR1 and CDR2: PRHDT, FYEKMQ (reference sequence). V was cut by 2 bases and J by 0 bases, with 8 bases left in between. The CDR3 is 16 residues long. The DNA of the CDR3 is TGTGCCAGCAGCTTACTGCGGAGCTCCTATAATTCACCCCTCCACTTT. It is translated as CASSLLRSSYNSPLHF.